The entry that follows covers one T cell receptor (beta chain) sequence. What it binds is not known. The data belong to a study of CD8 T cells in ankylosing spondylitis. Germline CDR1 and CDR2: SGHTA and FQGNSA. The CDR3 loop spans 13 amino acids. With 5 bases removed from V and 5 bases from J, the gap between germline ends came to 10 bases. As the method for making TCR beta libraries, quantitative 5'-RACE with molecular barcodes was used. TCRdb re-analysed the 5' RACE reads in MiXCR, keeping a single row per CDR3 protein. The table lists 250,000 to 350,000 distinct CDR3 sequences, less than 9.5% of them singletons. Study-level results: With a CD8+ phenotype, disease-linked clones were relatively rare in peripheral blood. Some motif variants had been reported before (in reactive arthritis synovial fluid and blood). Seemingly characteristic of ankylosing spondylitis blood was a TCR beta motif consisting of 7 or 8 highly homologous variants. Clones tied to disease were said to be significantly enriched in matched ankylosing spondylitis synovial fluid.

This sequence was found in a male donor with ankylosing spondylitis. The chain links TRBV7-2 to TRBJ1-3; no firm D call. The sequencing sample was made of blood, either unsorted or a sorted T cell fraction (not recorded which). In DNA form, the CDR3 reads TGTGCCAGCAGCCCATTTCAGAGAAACACCATATATTTT. Translation gives CASSPFQRNTIYF.